Described below is a single T cell receptor beta chain sequence and its context. What it recognizes is unknown. Different DNA sequences within this sample yield the same CDR3. This sample stems from a study of TIL therapy for anti-PD-1-resistant metastatic lung cancer. As for the study in general: Patients then received nivolumab; progressors got lymphodepletion, TIL and IL-2. Study conclusions and caveats: This highly selected cohort may not generalize to typical lung cancer patients.

The immunoSEQ assay was v3. The data were produced by immunoSEQ multiplex PCR, yet TCRdb's version contains in-frame clones alone and is incomplete. The table shows tens of thousands of clones, with 70% to 75% occurring only once. Sample time point: pre-treatment sample, taken before nivolumab and TIL therapy. Patients were adults with stage 4 NSCLC. The V and J ends lost 5 bases and 8 bases respectively, with 18 bases between them. This CDR3 comprises 13 residues. CDR1 GTSNPN and CDR2 SVGIG come from the germline V gene (reference sequence). The rearrangement uses TRBV30 and TRBJ1-2, with a possible D match to TRBD1 (6 bases). The sequences come from blood, collected at baseline. This receptor was taken from a person aged 25 to 80 with non-small cell lung cancer. CDR3 sequence: CAWDRGTRDGYTF. Here the CDR3 DNA reads TGTGCCTGGGACCGAGGGACAAGAGACGGCTACACCTTC.